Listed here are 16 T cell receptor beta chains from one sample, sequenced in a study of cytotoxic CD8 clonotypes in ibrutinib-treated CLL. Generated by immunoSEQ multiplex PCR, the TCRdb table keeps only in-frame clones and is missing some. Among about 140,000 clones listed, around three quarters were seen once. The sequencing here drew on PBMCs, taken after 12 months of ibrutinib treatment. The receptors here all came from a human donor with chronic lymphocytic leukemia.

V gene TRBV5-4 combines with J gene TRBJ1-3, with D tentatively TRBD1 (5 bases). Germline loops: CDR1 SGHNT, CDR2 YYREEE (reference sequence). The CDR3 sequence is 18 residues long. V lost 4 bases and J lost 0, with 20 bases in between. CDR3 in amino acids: CASSPGAGGEVSGNTIYF. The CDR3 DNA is TGTGCCAGCAGCCCCGGTGCGGGGGGGGAGGTCTCTGGAAACACCATATATTTT.

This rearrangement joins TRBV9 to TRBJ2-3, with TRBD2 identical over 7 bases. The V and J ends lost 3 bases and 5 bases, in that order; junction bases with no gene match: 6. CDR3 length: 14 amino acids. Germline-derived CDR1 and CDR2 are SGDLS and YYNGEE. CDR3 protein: CASSAAGDVDTQYF. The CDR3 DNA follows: TGTGCCAGCAGCGCTGCGGGAGATGTAGATACGCAGTATTTT.

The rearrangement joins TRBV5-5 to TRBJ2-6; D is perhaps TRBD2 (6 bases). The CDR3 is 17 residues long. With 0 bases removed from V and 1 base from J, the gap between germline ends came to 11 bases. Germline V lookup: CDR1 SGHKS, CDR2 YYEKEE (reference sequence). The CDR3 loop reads CASSLAGSKSGANVLTF. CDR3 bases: TGTGCCAGCAGCTTGGCCGGGAGCAAATCTGGGGCCAACGTCCTGACTTTC.

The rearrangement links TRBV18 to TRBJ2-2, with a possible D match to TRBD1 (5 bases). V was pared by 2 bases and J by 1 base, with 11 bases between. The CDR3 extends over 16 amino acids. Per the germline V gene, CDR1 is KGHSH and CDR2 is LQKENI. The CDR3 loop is CASSPVGPLNTGELFF. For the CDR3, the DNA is TGTGCCAGCTCACCAGTGGGGCCTTTGAACACCGGGGAGCTGTTTTTT.

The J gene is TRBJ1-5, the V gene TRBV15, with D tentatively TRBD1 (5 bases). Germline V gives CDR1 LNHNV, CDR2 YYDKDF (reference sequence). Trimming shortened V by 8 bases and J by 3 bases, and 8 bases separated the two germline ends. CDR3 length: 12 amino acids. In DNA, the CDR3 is TGTGCCACCCGACAGATCAATCAGCCCCAGCATTTT. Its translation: CATRQINQPQHF.

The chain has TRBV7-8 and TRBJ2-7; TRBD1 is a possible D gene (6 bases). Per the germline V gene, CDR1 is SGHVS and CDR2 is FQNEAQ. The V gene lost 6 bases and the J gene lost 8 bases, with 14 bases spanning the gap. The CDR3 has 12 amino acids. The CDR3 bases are TGTGCCAGCAGGAATGGACAGACCAAGCAGTACTTC. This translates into CASRNGQTKQYF.

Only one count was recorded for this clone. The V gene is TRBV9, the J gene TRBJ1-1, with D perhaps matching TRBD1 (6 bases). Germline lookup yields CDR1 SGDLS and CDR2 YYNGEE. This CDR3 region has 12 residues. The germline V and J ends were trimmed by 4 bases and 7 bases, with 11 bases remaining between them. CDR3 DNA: TGTGCCAGCAGCTCCTACAGGGATGAAGCTTTCTTT. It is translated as CASSSYRDEAFF.

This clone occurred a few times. This chain's CDR3 is CAWSKHLGENTIYF. In nucleotides, the CDR3 is TGTGCCTGGAGTAAACACCTTGGGGAAAACACCATATATTTT. The V and J genes are TRBV30 and TRBJ1-3; D uncertain. Deletions cut 2 bases from V and 6 bases from J, with 14 bases between. Germline V CDR1 and CDR2: GTSNPN, SVGIG (reference sequence). This CDR3 is 14 amino acids long.

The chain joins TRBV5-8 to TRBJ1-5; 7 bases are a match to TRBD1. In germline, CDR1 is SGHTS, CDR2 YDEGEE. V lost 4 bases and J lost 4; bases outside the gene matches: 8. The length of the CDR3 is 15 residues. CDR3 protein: CASSPGQVQNQPQHF. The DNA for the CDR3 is TGTGCCAGCAGCCCAGGACAGGTCCAAAATCAGCCCCAGCATTTT.

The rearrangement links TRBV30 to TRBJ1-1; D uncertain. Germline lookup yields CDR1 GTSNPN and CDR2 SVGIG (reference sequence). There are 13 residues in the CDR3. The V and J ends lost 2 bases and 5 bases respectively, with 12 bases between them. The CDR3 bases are TGTGCCTGGAGTCAGGCGGGTAATACTGAAGCTTTCTTT. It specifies CAWSQAGNTEAFF.

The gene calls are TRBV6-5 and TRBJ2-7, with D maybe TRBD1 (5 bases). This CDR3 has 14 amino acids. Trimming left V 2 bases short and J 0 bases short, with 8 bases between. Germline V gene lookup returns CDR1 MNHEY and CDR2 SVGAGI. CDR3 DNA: TGTGCCAGCAGTTACAACAGGAACTCCTACGAGCAGTACTTC. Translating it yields CASSYNRNSYEQYF.

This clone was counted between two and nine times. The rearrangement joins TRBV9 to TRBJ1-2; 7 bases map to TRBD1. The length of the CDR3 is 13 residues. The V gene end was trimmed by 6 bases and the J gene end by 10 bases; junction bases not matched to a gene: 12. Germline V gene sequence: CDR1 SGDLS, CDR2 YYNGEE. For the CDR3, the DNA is TGTGCCAGCACGTACGGCGGACAGGCCTACTACACCTTC. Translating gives CASTYGGQAYYTF. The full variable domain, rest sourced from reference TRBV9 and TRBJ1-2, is DSGVTQTPKHLITATGQRVTLRCSPRSGDLSVYWYQQSLDQGLQFLIQYYNGEERAKGNILERFSAQQFPDLHSELNLSSLELGDSALYFCASTYGGQAYYTFGSGTRLTVV.

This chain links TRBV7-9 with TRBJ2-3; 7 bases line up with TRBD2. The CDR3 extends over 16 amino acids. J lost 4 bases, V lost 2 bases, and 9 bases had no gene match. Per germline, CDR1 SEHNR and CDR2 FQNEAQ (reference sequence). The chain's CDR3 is CASSLSSGERADTQYF. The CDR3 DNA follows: TGTGCCAGCAGCTTATCTAGCGGTGAGAGAGCAGATACGCAGTATTTT.

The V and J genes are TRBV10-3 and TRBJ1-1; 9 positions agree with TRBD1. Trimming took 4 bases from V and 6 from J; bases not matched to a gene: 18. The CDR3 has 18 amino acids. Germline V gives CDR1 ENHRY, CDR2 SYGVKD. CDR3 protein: CAISGSSTGGAVASEAFF. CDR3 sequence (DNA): TGTGCCATCAGTGGCTCTTCGACAGGGGGAGCCGTAGCCTCTGAAGCTTTCTTT.

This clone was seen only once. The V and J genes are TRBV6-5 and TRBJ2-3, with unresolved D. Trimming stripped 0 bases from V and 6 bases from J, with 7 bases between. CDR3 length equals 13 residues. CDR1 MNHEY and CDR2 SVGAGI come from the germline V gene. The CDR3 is CASSYSSGDTQYF. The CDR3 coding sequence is TGTGCCAGCAGTTACTCGTCGGGTGATACGCAGTATTTT.

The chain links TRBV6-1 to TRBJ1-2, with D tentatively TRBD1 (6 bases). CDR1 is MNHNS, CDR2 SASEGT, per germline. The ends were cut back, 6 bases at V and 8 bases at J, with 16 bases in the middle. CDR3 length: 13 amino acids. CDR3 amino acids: CASSRWGAQGYTF. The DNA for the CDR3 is TGTGCCAGCAGCCGATGGGGGGCACAGGGCTACACCTTC.